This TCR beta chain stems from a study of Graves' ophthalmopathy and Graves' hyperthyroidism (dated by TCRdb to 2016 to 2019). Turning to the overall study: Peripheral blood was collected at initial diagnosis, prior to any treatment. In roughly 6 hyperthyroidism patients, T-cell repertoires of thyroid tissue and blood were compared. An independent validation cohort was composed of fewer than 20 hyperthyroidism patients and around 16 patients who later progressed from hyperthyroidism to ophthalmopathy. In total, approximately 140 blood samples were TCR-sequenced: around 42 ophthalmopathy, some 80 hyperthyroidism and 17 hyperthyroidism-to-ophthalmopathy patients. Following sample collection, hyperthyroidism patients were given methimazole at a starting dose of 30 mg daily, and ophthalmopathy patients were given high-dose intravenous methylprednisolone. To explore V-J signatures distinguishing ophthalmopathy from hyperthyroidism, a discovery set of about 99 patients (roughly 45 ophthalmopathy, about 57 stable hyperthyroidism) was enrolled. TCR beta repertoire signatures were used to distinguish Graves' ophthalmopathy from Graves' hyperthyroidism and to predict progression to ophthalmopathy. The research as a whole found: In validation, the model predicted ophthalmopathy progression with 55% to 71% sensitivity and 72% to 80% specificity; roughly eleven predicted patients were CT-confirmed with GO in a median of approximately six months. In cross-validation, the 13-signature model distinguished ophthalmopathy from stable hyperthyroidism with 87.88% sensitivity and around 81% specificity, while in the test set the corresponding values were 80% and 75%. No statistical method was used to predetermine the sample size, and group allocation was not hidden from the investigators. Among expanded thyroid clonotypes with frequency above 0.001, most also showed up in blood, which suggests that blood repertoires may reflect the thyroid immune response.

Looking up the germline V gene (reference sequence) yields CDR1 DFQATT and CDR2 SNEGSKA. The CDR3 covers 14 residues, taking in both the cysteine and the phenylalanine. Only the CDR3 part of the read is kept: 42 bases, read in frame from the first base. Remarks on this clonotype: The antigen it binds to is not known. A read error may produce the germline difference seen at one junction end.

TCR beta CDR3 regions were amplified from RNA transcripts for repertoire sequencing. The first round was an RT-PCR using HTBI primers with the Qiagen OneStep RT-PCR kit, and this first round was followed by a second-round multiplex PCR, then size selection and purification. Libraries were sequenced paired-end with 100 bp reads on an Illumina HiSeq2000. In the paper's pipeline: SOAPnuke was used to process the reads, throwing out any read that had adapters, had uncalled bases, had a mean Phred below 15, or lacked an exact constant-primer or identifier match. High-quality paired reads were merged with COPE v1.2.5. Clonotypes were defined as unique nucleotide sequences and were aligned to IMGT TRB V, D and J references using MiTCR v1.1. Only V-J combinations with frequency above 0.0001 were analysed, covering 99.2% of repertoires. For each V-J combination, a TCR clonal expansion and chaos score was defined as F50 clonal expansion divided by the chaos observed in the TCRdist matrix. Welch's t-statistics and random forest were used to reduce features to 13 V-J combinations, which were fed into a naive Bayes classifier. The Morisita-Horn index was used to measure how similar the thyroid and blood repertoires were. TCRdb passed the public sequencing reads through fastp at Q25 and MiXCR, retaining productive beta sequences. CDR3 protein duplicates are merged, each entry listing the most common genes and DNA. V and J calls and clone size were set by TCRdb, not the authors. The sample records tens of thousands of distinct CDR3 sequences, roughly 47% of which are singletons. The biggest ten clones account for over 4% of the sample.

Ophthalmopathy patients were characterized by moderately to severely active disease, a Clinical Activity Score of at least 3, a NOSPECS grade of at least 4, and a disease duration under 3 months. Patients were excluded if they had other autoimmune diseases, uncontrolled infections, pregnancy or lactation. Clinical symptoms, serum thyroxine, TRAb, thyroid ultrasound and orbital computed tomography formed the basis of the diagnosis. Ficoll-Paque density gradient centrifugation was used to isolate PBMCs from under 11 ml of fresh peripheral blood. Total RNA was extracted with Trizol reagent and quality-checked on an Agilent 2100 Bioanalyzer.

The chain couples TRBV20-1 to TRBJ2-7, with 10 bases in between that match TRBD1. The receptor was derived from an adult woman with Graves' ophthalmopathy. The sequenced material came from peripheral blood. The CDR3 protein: CSARPTGGPYEQRF. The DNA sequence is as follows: TGCAGTGCTAGGCCGACAGGGGGCCCCTACGAGCAGCGCTTC.